The 18 T cell receptor beta chains below were found in one sample sequenced in a study of identical twins. TCRdb ran MiXCR on the 5' RACE reads and lists one entry per CDR3 protein. The sample lists around 960,000 distinct CDR3 sequences, roughly 12% occurring once. These sequences were also reported in another study, on yellow fever vaccine responses in identical twins.

The sample was PBMCs. These receptors all stem from a woman under 30 in good health.

This clonotype was seen a few times. This chain links TRBV6-2 or TRBV6-3 with TRBJ1-2; D unresolved. The CDR3 runs to 13 residues. Per the germline V gene, CDR1 is MNHEY and CDR2 is SVGEGT. Trimming shortened V by 8 bases and J by 6 bases, and 16 bases separated the two germline ends. The DNA of the CDR3 is TGTGCCAGCCGGCGGTTGTTTCTCGATGGCTACACCTTC. This gives the protein CASRRLFLDGYTF.

The V and J genes are TRBV3-1 and TRBJ2-7, with D possibly TRBD2 on 6 matching bases. Germline assignment: CDR1 LGHDT and CDR2 YNNKEL (reference sequence). V was pared by 4 bases and J by 2 bases, with 15 bases between. The CDR3 spans 15 residues. For the CDR3, the DNA is TGTGCCAGCAGCCCCCGGGTAGCGGCTACCTACGAGCAGTACTTC. It codes for CASSPRVAATYEQYF.

This clonotype has only a few counts. The CDR3 coding sequence is TGTGCCAGCATTTCACTCAAGAACAATGAGCAGTTCTTC. Translation gives CASISLKNNEQFF. The chain combines TRBV6-5 with TRBJ2-1; D is undetermined. Germline CDR1 MNHEY, CDR2 SVGAGI. The CDR3 spans 13 residues. Trimming stripped 7 bases from V and 5 bases from J, with 12 bases between.

This clonotype was recorded a few times. This rearrangement joins TRBV6-1 to TRBJ2-2; D may be TRBD1 (5 bases). CDR3 length: 18 residues. The germline V and J ends were trimmed by 6 bases and 0 bases, with 20 bases remaining between them. The germline V gene encodes CDR1 MNHNS and CDR2 SASEGT. The chain's CDR3 is CASSGRARRGPNTGELFF. In DNA form, the CDR3 reads TGTGCCAGCAGCGGCAGGGCGCGCAGAGGCCCGAACACCGGGGAGCTGTTTTTT.

This clonotype was observed at least ten times. The J gene is TRBJ2-3, the V gene TRBV12-3 or TRBV12-4; tentatively, D is TRBD1 (5 bases). The CDR3 has 14 amino acids. Trimming removed 3 bases from V and 4 bases from J, with 11 bases in between. As DNA, the CDR3 is TGTGCCAGCAGTTTGGCCTCAGGGTCAGATACGCAGTATTTT. Translation: CASSLASGSDTQYF.

V usage is TRBV20-1 and J usage is TRBJ2-7, with D hard to call. V lost 0 bases and J 2 bases, leaving 14 bases between the germline ends. The CDR3 covers 15 residues. CDR1 and CDR2 from the germline V gene are DFQATT and SNEGSKA (reference sequence). CDR3 region: CSARDSSWGPYEQYV. The DNA of the CDR3 is TGCAGTGCTAGAGATTCGAGTTGGGGTCCCTACGAGCAGTACGTC.

The rearrangement links TRBV4-1 to TRBJ2-6, with 9 bases that match TRBD1. The V segment lost 1 base and the J segment 0 bases; nucleotides outside the gene matches: 4. Germline CDR1 is MGHRA and CDR2 is YSYEKL. This CDR3 is built from 18 residues. In nucleotides, the CDR3 is TGCGCCAGCAGCCAAGGTGGGACAGGGACCTCTGGGGCCAACGTCCTGACTTTC. Amino acids: CASSQGGTGTSGANVLTF.

This clonotype appeared a few times. The chain is built from TRBV29-1 and TRBJ2-2, with D hard to call. V dropped 3 bases and J dropped 2 bases, with 7 bases sitting between them. Germline-derived CDR1 and CDR2 are SQVTM and ANQGSEA. The CDR3 has 13 residues. The DNA of the CDR3 is TGCAGCGTTGAGAAGATCAACACCGGGGAGCTGTTTTTT. Translation gives CSVEKINTGELFF.

This clonotype was recorded a few times. CDR3 DNA sequence: TGTGCCAGCAGTTTAGAGCTACTAGCGGGAGGATACAATGAGCAGTTCTTC. This sequence encodes CASSLELLAGGYNEQFF. This rearrangement joins TRBV12-3 or TRBV12-4 to TRBJ2-1; 12 bases are shared with TRBD2. Trimming removed 1 base from V and 4 bases from J; junction bases left unmatched: 5. The CDR3 extends over 17 amino acids.

The V call is TRBV7-2, the J call TRBJ2-1; D perhaps matches TRBD2 (5 bases). With 6 bases removed from V and 3 bases from J, the gap between germline ends came to 12 bases. The CDR3 spans 14 residues. Germline V gene data show CDR1 as SGHTA and CDR2 as FQGNSA. Here the CDR3 DNA reads TGTGCCAGCAGTTATGTAGCGAACTACAATGAGCAGTTCTTC. Protein product: CASSYVANYNEQFF.

Many counts were recorded for this clonotype. The chain couples TRBV28 to TRBJ2-2; D is unclear. CDR3 length: 15 amino acids. Trimming took off 6 bases at V and 2 bases at J, with 13 bases between the two ends. Germline V lookup: CDR1 MDHEN, CDR2 SYDVKM. CDR3 protein: CASRKAGPNTGELFF. The DNA of the CDR3 is TGTGCCAGCAGGAAAGCCGGGCCAAACACCGGGGAGCTGTTTTTT. The whole variable domain, remainder taken from reference TRBV28 and TRBJ2-2, is DVKVTQSSRYLVKRTGEKVFLECVQDMDHENMFWYRQDPGLGLRLIYFSYDVKMKEKGDIPEGYSVSREKKERFSLILESASTNQTSMYLCASRKAGPNTGELFFGEGSRLTVL.

This clonotype was picked up a small number of times. The chain combines TRBV5-1 with TRBJ2-7; perhaps TRBD1 as D (6 bases). V was pared by 0 bases and J by 2 bases, with 9 bases between. The CDR3 sequence is 14 residues long. Germline-derived CDR1 and CDR2 are SGHRS and YFSETQ. In DNA form, the CDR3 reads TGCGCCAGCAGCTTGGCAGGACAGCCCTACGAGCAGTACGTC. Amino acid sequence: CASSLAGQPYEQYV.

The rearrangement joins TRBV5-1 to TRBJ1-5; no clear D gene. Germline V CDR1 and CDR2: SGHRS, YFSETQ. Trimming cost V 5 bases and J 9 bases, with 12 bases left between them. This CDR3 is 12 amino acids long. The CDR3 loop reads CASRHNSGPQHF. CDR3 bases: TGCGCCAGCAGACATAATTCCGGGCCCCAGCATTTT. Complete variable domain (other parts from reference TRBV5-1 and TRBJ1-5): KAGVTQTPRYLIKTRGQQVTLSCSPISGHRSVSWYQQTPGQGLQFLFEYFSETQRNKGNFPGRFSGRQFSNSRSEMNVSTLELGDSALYLCASRHNSGPQHFGDGTRLSIL.

The CDR3 is CASSEITNSPLHF. The CDR3 DNA is TGTGCCAGCAGTGAAATCACTAATTCACCCCTCCACTTT. V gene TRBV6-1 combines with J gene TRBJ1-6, with D unresolved. The CDR3 length is 13 residues. Germline CDR1 MNHNS, CDR2 SASEGT. V was cut by 2 bases and J by 6 bases, with 5 bases left in between.

This clonotype was observed a few times. This sequence joins TRBV12-3 or TRBV12-4 and TRBJ2-2; D is unresolved. The CDR3 contains 13 residues. V lost 2 bases and J lost 9, with 10 bases in between. This CDR3 reads CASSLKGRRELFF. Written as DNA, the CDR3 is TGTGCCAGCAGTTTAAAGGGCAGAAGGGAGCTGTTTTTT.

The rearrangement joins TRBV7-8 to TRBJ2-3; D is possibly TRBD2 (5 bases). The germline V and J ends were trimmed by 5 bases and 0 bases, with 24 bases remaining between them. Per the germline V gene, CDR1 is SGHVS and CDR2 is FQNEAQ. The CDR3 spans 19 residues. CDR3 amino acids: CASSPAGRWVQNSTDTQYF. The CDR3 coding sequence is TGTGCCAGCAGCCCCGCGGGTAGATGGGTCCAGAACAGCACAGATACGCAGTATTTT.

This clonotype was recorded many times. CDR3 amino acids: CASSESWGGPYEQYF. The DNA for the CDR3 is TGCGCCAGCAGTGAGTCGTGGGGGGGGCCCTACGAGCAGTACTTC. This rearrangement joins TRBV10-2 to TRBJ2-7, with D possibly matching TRBD2 (7 bases). The CDR3 extends over 15 amino acids. Germline-derived CDR1 and CDR2 are WSHSY and SAAADI. V was trimmed by 0 bases and J by 2 bases, leaving 11 bases between them.

This clonotype appeared many times. This chain links TRBV15 with TRBJ2-1, with D possibly matching TRBD1 (6 bases). Germline V lookup: CDR1 LNHNV, CDR2 YYDKDF (reference sequence). The CDR3 contains 15 residues. The V end was cut by 3 bases, the J end by 2 bases, with 11 bases between. CDR3 sequence: CATSSGGQAYNEQFF. As DNA, the CDR3 is TGTGCCACCAGCAGTGGGGGACAAGCCTACAATGAGCAGTTCTTC.